Below are 14 T cell receptor beta chains sequenced from a single sample in a study of blood T cell repertoires in COVID-19. Method: immunoSEQ multiplex PCR; TCRdb's copy keeps in-frame clones and lacks some. The table has roughly 140,000 clones, around nine tenths seen once; the top ten hold 2.3%. The sequenced sample was peripheral blood. The receptors shown here come from a human donor in a cohort sampled during active COVID-19.

CDR3 region: CASSRGGRSVDEQFF. In DNA form, the CDR3 reads TGTGCCAGCAGCCGCGGGGGGCGTAGTGTGGATGAGCAGTTCTTC. The chain couples TRBV7-6 to TRBJ2-1, with 8 positions matching TRBD2. The V segment lost 5 bases and the J segment 8 bases; nucleotides outside the gene matches: 11. CDR3 length equals 15 residues. Germline V gene sequence: CDR1 SGHVS, CDR2 FNYEAQ.

The V and J genes are TRBV11-1 and TRBJ1-6; TRBD1 matches 7 bases. This CDR3 is built from 14 residues. J was trimmed by 7 bases and V by 6 bases; bases with no gene match: 6. Germline CDR1 reads SGHAT; CDR2 reads FQDESV (reference sequence). The CDR3, as DNA: TGTGCCAGCAGTCGACAGGGAAACAATTCACCCCTCCACTTT. It translates to CASSRQGNNSPLHF.

This chain connects TRBV19 to TRBJ2-1; TRBD2 is a possible D gene (6 bases). The CDR3 has 15 residues. V lost 9 bases to trimming and J lost 9 bases, with 24 bases between them. CDR1 is LNHDA, CDR2 SQIVND, per germline (reference sequence). The chain's CDR3 is CASLSGTGWRGEQFF. In DNA, the CDR3 is TGTGCCAGCCTCTCCGGGACGGGGTGGAGGGGTGAGCAGTTCTTC. Based on the CDR3 plus reference TRBV19 and TRBJ2-1, the full variable domain is DGGITQSPKYLFRKEGQNVTLSCEQNLNHDAMYWYRQDPGQGLRLIYYSQIVNDFQKGDIAEGYSVSREKKESFPLTVTSAQKNPTAFYLCASLSGTGWRGEQFFGPGTRLTVL.

This clone has just a few counts. The rearrangement links TRBV5-6 to TRBJ2-7; 8 bases match TRBD2. The V gene end was trimmed by 4 bases and the J gene end by 9 bases; junction bases not matched to a gene: 15. The CDR3 runs 15 residues. The germline V gene has CDR1 SGHDT and CDR2 YYEEEE. The DNA of the CDR3 is TGTGCCAGCAGCCAACTAGCGGCCCCCTACGAGCGGCAGTACTTC. This translates into CASSQLAAPYERQYF. Full variable domain (remainder filled in from reference TRBV5-6 and TRBJ2-7): DAGVTQSPTHLIKTRGQQVTLRCSPKSGHDTVSWYQQALGQGPQFIFQYYEEEERQRGNFPDRFSGHQFPNYSSELNVNALLLGDSALYLCASSQLAAPYERQYFGPGTRLTVT.

This rearrangement joins TRBV19 to TRBJ1-2; TRBD1 matches 8 bases. The CDR3 contains 13 residues. V trimming: 5 bases; J trimming: 4 bases; junction bases outside the gene matches: 3. Germline-derived CDR1 and CDR2 are LNHDA and SQIVND (reference sequence). CDR3 bases: TGTGCCAGTAGTTCGGACAGGGTCTATGGCTACACCTTC. Its translation: CASSSDRVYGYTF.

This rearrangement joins TRBV11-1 to TRBJ1-6; perhaps TRBD1 as D (5 bases). The ends were cut back, 3 bases at V and 7 bases at J, with 16 bases in the middle. The CDR3 sequence is 16 residues long. CDR1 SGHAT and CDR2 FQDESV come from the germline V gene (reference sequence). CDR3 amino acids: CASSLVRGGDNSPLHF. DNA for the CDR3: TGTGCCAGCAGCTTGGTCCGGGGGGGTGACAATTCACCCCTCCACTTT.

This chain uses TRBV4-2 with TRBJ1-2; D is unresolved. The V and J ends lost 3 bases and 8 bases respectively, with 16 bases between them. Germline V gene data show CDR1 as LGHNA and CDR2 as YNFKEQ. The CDR3 loop spans 14 amino acids. The CDR3 loop is CASSQDDGVRGYTF. The DNA for the CDR3 is TGTGCCAGCAGCCAGGACGACGGGGTTAGAGGCTACACCTTC.

This chain joins TRBV7-2 and TRBJ1-1; TRBD1 might be the D (5 bases). This CDR3 is 14 amino acids long. The V end lost 6 bases, the J end lost 1 base, and 12 bases lay between the germline ends. Germline CDR1 is SGHTA and CDR2 is FQGNSA. CDR3 sequence reads: CASSSQGPNTEAFF. CDR3 in DNA: TGTGCCAGCAGTTCCCAGGGCCCGAACACTGAAGCTTTCTTT.

The rearrangement joins TRBV15 to TRBJ2-3; the match to TRBD2 covers 12 bases. V was clipped by 1 base and J by 2 bases; unmatched bases: 10. The germline gives CDR1 LNHNV, CDR2 YYDKDF (reference sequence). This CDR3 has 19 residues. Here the CDR3 DNA reads TGTGCCACCAGCAGAGTCCCTTTGACTAGCGGGAGAGTCACAGATACGCAGTATTTT. This translates into CATSRVPLTSGRVTDTQYF.

The chain links TRBV21-1 to TRBJ2-2; TRBD1, the D gene given by the table, was not confirmed from the DNA. TRBV21-1 is noted as a pseudogene. The CDR3 totals 16 residues. Here the CDR3 reads CASSKFYRANTGELFF. In DNA form, the CDR3 reads TGTGCCAGCAGCAAATTTTACAGGGCGAACACCGGGGAGCTGTTTTTT.

The V gene is TRBV7-9, the J gene TRBJ2-1, with 11 nucleotides matching TRBD2. The germline V gene encodes CDR1 SEHNR and CDR2 FQNEAQ (reference sequence). J was trimmed by 7 bases and V by 6 bases; bases with no gene match: 8. This CDR3 region has 15 residues. The CDR3: CASRLTSGERNEQFF. In nucleotides, the CDR3 is TGTGCCAGCAGACTGACTAGCGGGGAAAGAAATGAGCAGTTCTTC.

This clone was counted a few times. The rearrangement uses TRBV14 and TRBJ2-3; D may be TRBD2 (5 bases). Germline V gene lookup returns CDR1 SGHDN and CDR2 FVKESK. Deletions cut 4 bases from V and 2 bases from J, with 28 bases between. The CDR3 spans 20 residues. CDR3 region: CASSPMRPGNGRFSTDTQYF. The CDR3 nucleotides are TGTGCCAGCAGCCCAATGCGGCCGGGGAACGGCCGATTTTCCACAGATACGCAGTATTTT. Based on the CDR3 plus reference TRBV14 and TRBJ2-3, the full variable domain is EAGVTQFPSHSVIEKGQTVTLRCDPISGHDNLYWYRRVMGKEIKFLLHFVKESKQDESGMPNNRFLAERTGGTYSTLKVQPAELEDSGVYFCASSPMRPGNGRFSTDTQYFGPGTRLTVL.

J is TRBJ2-5 and V is TRBV19, with D unclear. Germline-derived CDR1 and CDR2 are LNHDA and SQIVND (reference sequence). Trimming stripped 1 base from V and 1 base from J, with 4 bases between. The CDR3 extends over 13 amino acids. The CDR3 nucleotides are TGTGCCAGTAGTATAGCCCGCCAAGAGACCCAGTACTTC. As protein: CASSIARQETQYF.

CDR3 sequence reads: CASSYVRDRVEQYF. Written as DNA, the CDR3 is TGTGCCAGCAGTTACGTCCGGGACAGGGTCGAGCAGTACTTC. The V gene is TRBV6-6, the J gene TRBJ2-7; TRBD1 matches 9 bases. The CDR3 is 14 residues long. Germline V lookup: CDR1 MNHNY, CDR2 SVGAGI (reference sequence). The V segment lost 2 bases and the J segment 6 bases; nucleotides outside the gene matches: 5.